The entry below describes one TCR beta chain. Its cognate antigen is unknown. The data were produced by immunoSEQ multiplex PCR, yet TCRdb's version contains in-frame clones alone and is incomplete. The sample consists of about 180,000 clones, roughly 91% of them appearing once. The sample comes from a study of T cell responses to AZD1222 COVID-19 vaccine. Germline lookup yields CDR1 LGHDT and CDR2 YNNKEL (reference sequence). This CDR3 spans 16 amino acids. J was trimmed by 3 bases and V by 2 bases; bases with no gene match: 8. Points from the study as a whole: Only six or seven AZD1222 recipients were seropositive at baseline. Spike-specific TCR breadth rose after two AZD1222 doses, and depth rose as well. White British donors predominated, females outnumbered males, and clonal diversity was possibly underestimated. Unmutated variant regions are reportedly targeted by nearly half of spike-specific TCRs.

The chain uses TRBV3-1 (or the pseudogene TRBV3-2) and TRBJ2-3; 7 nucleotides line up with TRBD1. This receptor was identified in an adult who received the MenACWY meningococcal vaccine as a control. The sample here was peripheral blood, taken 28 days after the second dose of the MenACWY control vaccine. The CDR3 sequence: CASSQPQGLRTDTQYF. The CDR3 nucleotides are TGTGCCAGCAGCCAACCACAGGGGCTCCGGACAGATACGCAGTATTTT.